This note documents a single T cell receptor beta chain sequence. This table comes from immunoSEQ multiplex PCR, and its TCRdb copy is limited to in-frame clones, with some not included. The data contain roughly 200,000 clones, roughly 81% of them seen just once; the ten biggest clones take up approximately 10%. The data belong to a study of blood T cell repertoires in COVID-19. Turning to the study itself: Spain, Italy and the United States supplied samples that represented acute and convalescent COVID-19.

Germline V lookup: CDR1 MDHEN, CDR2 SYDVKM. This CDR3 comprises 14 residues. Between the trimmed V and J ends, which lost 7 bases and 5 bases, there was a span of 15 bases. The specimen sequenced was peripheral blood. This chain uses TRBV28 with TRBJ2-1, with D tentatively TRBD2 (6 bases). The TCR was taken from a woman aged 40 to 50 with COVID-19, enrolled during active disease. The CDR3: CASNPRPSDNEQFF. The CDR3 DNA follows: TGTGCCAGCAACCCCCGCCCTAGCGACAATGAGCAGTTCTTC.